This TCR beta chain was sequenced in a study of response to subunit inactivated influenza vaccine. MiXCR, run by TCRdb on the RT-PCR reads, gives a single entry per CDR3 protein. The sample includes about 700,000 distinct CDR3 sequences, approximately 15% of them seen just once. This clonotype appeared many times. This CDR3 has 15 amino acids. CDR1 is SGHTA, CDR2 FQGNSA, per germline. The germline V and J ends were trimmed by 3 bases and 2 bases, with 13 bases remaining between them. This receptor was taken from a man in his forties or fifties who received an inactivated influenza vaccine. The material was PBMCs from blood, obtained roughly 15 days before vaccination. This chain uses TRBV7-2 with TRBJ2-5; tentatively, D is TRBD2 (7 bases). CDR3 amino acids: CASSLGGTRQETQYF. DNA of the CDR3: TGTGCCAGCAGCTTGGGGGGGACAAGACAAGAGACCCAGTACTTC.